The sequence of this T cell receptor beta chain was determined in a study of T-cell reconstitution after alpha-beta-depleted transplantation in children. TCRbeta library construction was performed incorporating unique molecular identifiers. TCRdb re-derived calls from the PCR reads in MiXCR, one entry per CDR3 protein. Counted here are about 980,000 distinct CDR3 sequences, roughly 29% occurring once; the ten biggest clones make up over 25%. The TCR was taken from a boy younger than two who had a stem cell transplant for SCID, so the T cells may come from the graft donor. Sample: PBMCs, mostly from graft donor cells, taken 360 days after TCRalphabeta/CD19-depleted stem cell transplant.

The CDR3 sequence: CASSETDITYEQYF. In nucleotides, the CDR3 is TGTGCCAGCAGTGAGACAGATATCACCTACGAGCAGTACTTC. The chain is built from TRBV6-1 and TRBJ2-7, with a possible D match to TRBD1 (5 bases). This CDR3 has 14 residues. V gave up 3 bases and J gave up 2 bases, with 11 bases separating them. Germline lookup yields CDR1 MNHNS and CDR2 SASEGT.